Below, 27 T cell receptor beta chains from the same sample are listed, as sequenced in a study of blood T cells in healthy people across ages (dated by TCRdb to the mid-2010s). The method was 5' RACE. Sequencing instrument: Illumina HiSeq 2500. A second roughly 6 to 12 cycle PCR used a sample-barcoded 5' primer and a J-beta primer mix. TCRdb cleaned the public reads at Q25 with fastp, built clones with MiXCR and kept in-frame beta chains. Entries that share a CDR3 protein sequence are merged under the most common genes and DNA. The sample table lists roughly 1,000,000 distinct CDR3 sequences, 20% to 25% of them with a count of one. The biggest ten clones account for about 0.8% of the sample. These same records also appear under a second study, on T cells of mothers and their children.

The sample was blood. The receptors originated from a girl aged 2 to 10 in good health.

Comment on this clonotype: Germline and junction disagree at one end, which may indicate a read error. This chain links TRBV7-2 with TRBJ2-1; D gene unclear. The J call may be mistaken, given a closer DNA end match to TRBJ2-7. In germline, CDR1 is SGHTA, CDR2 FQGNSA. The CDR3 has 11 residues. This CDR3 is CAGSLGYEQYF. For the CDR3, the DNA is TGTGCCGGCAGCTTAGGTTACGAGCAGTACTTC.

This clonotype was counted only a few times. V usage is TRBV5-1 and J usage is TRBJ2-5, with 11 bases identical to TRBD2. The J call may be wrong; the DNA end is better matched by TRBJ2-1. The CDR3 runs 17 residues. Germline V gene lookup returns CDR1 SGHRS and CDR2 YFSETQ. The CDR3 here is CASSPGLAAASSNEQFF. CDR3 DNA sequence: TGCGCCAGCAGCCCGGGACTAGCGGCAGCCTCTTCCAATGAGCAGTTCTTC.

The rearrangement joins TRBV6-2 or TRBV6-3 to TRBJ1-1; unclear D gene. The CDR3 runs to 11 residues. From germline, CDR1 is MNHEY and CDR2 SVGEGT. With 3 bases removed from V and 5 bases from J, the gap between germline ends came to 4 bases. This CDR3 reads CASSYWTEAFF. CDR3 nucleotides: TGTGCCAGCAGTTATTGGACTGAAGCTTTCTTT.

This clonotype showed up just a few times. The rearrangement joins TRBV4-1 to TRBJ2-3; no firm D call. V lost 1 base and J 2 bases, leaving 13 bases between the germline ends. Per the germline V gene, CDR1 is MGHRA and CDR2 is YSYEKL. The CDR3 has 16 amino acids. The CDR3 is CASSQGSSRHTDTQYF. The CDR3 bases are TGCGCCAGCAGCCAAGGGAGTTCCCGCCACACAGATACGCAGTATTTT.

This sequence joins TRBV9 and TRBJ1-5, with a tentative D call TRBD1 (5 bases). This CDR3 has 15 residues. The V gene's germline CDR1 is SGDLS and CDR2 YYNGEE. Trimming took off 5 bases at V and 3 bases at J, with 15 bases between the two ends. DNA of the CDR3: TGTGCCAGCAGTAAAGCCGGGACCGACAATCAGCCCCAGCATTTT. Amino acid sequence: CASSKAGTDNQPQHF.

This clonotype was recorded many times. This chain uses TRBV11-2 with TRBJ2-4, with 10 nucleotides matching TRBD1. This CDR3 is built from 19 residues. Germline lookup yields CDR1 SGHAT and CDR2 FQNNGV. V gave up 1 base and J gave up 0 bases; unmatched junction bases: 9. The CDR3 protein is CASSLVSGTGDLAKNIQYF. Written as DNA, the CDR3 is TGTGCCAGCAGCTTAGTCTCCGGGACAGGGGACCTAGCCAAAAACATTCAGTACTTC.

The chain is built from TRBV28 and TRBJ2-1; D not resolved. V shed 5 bases and J shed 0 bases, with 14 bases lying between them. CDR3 length: 16 residues. Germline V CDR1 and CDR2: MDHEN, SYDVKM. CDR3 residues: CASSMEIPFSYNEQFF. The CDR3 bases are TGTGCCAGCAGTATGGAGATCCCCTTCTCCTACAATGAGCAGTTCTTC.

In this sample, this clonotype turned up once. This chain connects TRBV5-1 to TRBJ2-5, with 9 bases that match TRBD2. The CDR3 covers 18 residues. Germline V gives CDR1 SGHRS, CDR2 YFSETQ. The V gene end was trimmed by 0 bases and the J gene end by 2 bases; junction bases not matched to a gene: 11. The CDR3 DNA reads as TGCGCCAGCAGCTTGGAGGGTCTAGCGGGGACTTGGCAAGAGACCCAGTACTTC. Translation: CASSLEGLAGTWQETQYF.

In its sample, this clonotype was seen a few times. V is TRBV6-6 and J is TRBJ1-4, with D perhaps matching TRBD1 (6 bases). Germline assignment: CDR1 MNHNY and CDR2 SVGAGI (reference sequence). V was pared by 8 bases and J by 5 bases, with 21 bases between. The CDR3 has 16 residues. CDR3 nucleotide sequence: TGTGCCAGCGGCCCAAGGGGAGGGGGGGCCAATGAAAAACTGTTTTTT. Protein product: CASGPRGGGANEKLFF.

The V call is TRBV28, the J call TRBJ2-5; D is ambiguous. The germline CDR1 and CDR2 sequences are MDHEN and SYDVKM. CDR3 size: 17 residues. The V end lost 2 bases, the J end lost 1 base, and 17 bases lay between the germline ends. CDR3 coding DNA: TGTGCCAGCAGTTTACCTAAAGGGATCCCCGGCCAAGAGACCCAGTACTTC. As protein: CASSLPKGIPGQETQYF.

This clonotype was counted between two and nine times. At one of its ends the junction is not consistent with the germline gene, which may arise from a read error. This rearrangement joins TRBV20-1 to TRBJ2-5; 10 bases line up with TRBD1. CDR3 length: 13 amino acids. Germline V gene data show CDR1 as DFQATT and CDR2 as SNEGSKA (reference sequence). The CDR3: CSAHLLRGQGLFF. The CDR3 nucleotides read TGCAGTGCCCATCTTCTTAGGGGACAGGGGCTGTTCTTC.

Comment on this clonotype: This may arise from a read error, as a much more abundant clone is one base away. V usage is TRBV27 and J usage is TRBJ1-2; D perhaps matches TRBD1 (5 bases). The CDR3 spans 13 residues. Germline loops: CDR1 MNHEY, CDR2 SMNVEV (reference sequence). The CDR3 here is CACSFGGGYGYTF. The CDR3 nucleotides read TGTGCCTGCAGTTTCGGGGGGGGCTATGGCTACACCTTC.

In its sample, this clonotype was seen a few times. The rearrangement uses TRBV20-1 and TRBJ2-1; TRBD1 matches at 9 bases. Judging by the DNA end, TRBJ2-5 fits better; the J call may be wrong. CDR1 is DFQATT, CDR2 SNEGSKA, per germline (reference sequence). The length of the CDR3 is 13 residues. This chain's CDR3 is CSAITGGEETQYF. The CDR3 nucleotides are TGCAGTGCTATTACAGGGGGCGAAGAGACCCAGTACTTC.

V gene TRBV7-6 combines with J gene TRBJ1-1; D is unresolved. Per germline, CDR1 SGHVS and CDR2 FNYEAQ. CDR3 length: 14 amino acids. V lost 0 bases to trimming and J lost 5 bases, with 10 bases between them. The CDR3 sequence: CASSLAGDGTEAFF. The CDR3, as DNA: TGTGCCAGCAGCTTAGCTGGGGATGGGACTGAAGCTTTCTTT.

This clonotype was counted a few times. This chain joins TRBV12-3 or TRBV12-4 and TRBJ2-7; TRBD2 matches at 10 bases. V dropped 7 bases and J dropped 2; count of bases not matched to a gene: 14. This CDR3 spans 17 amino acids. Here the CDR3 DNA reads TGTGCCAGCATGCTCCGGGGTAGCGGGAGGTTCCCCTACGAGCAGTACTTC. It translates to CASMLRGSGRFPYEQYF.

This clonotype turned up a few times. The chain joins TRBV10-3 to TRBJ1-4; TRBD1 matches 7 bases. The CDR3 length is 16 residues. Germline V CDR1 and CDR2: ENHRY, SYGVKD. Unmatched junction bases numbered 9, after V lost 8 bases and J lost 0 bases. The CDR3 reads CAIGSPRGTTNEKLFF. CDR3 sequence (DNA): TGTGCCATCGGCTCTCCCAGGGGGACAACTAATGAAAAACTGTTTTTT.

Comments on this clonotype: Germline is not matched at one junction end, which may reflect a read error. V and J are TRBV2 and TRBJ2-7; D remains ambiguous. Germline loops: CDR1 SNHLY, CDR2 FYNNEI. This CDR3 region has 14 residues. The CDR3 spells CACTGLTSSCEQYF. The DNA for the CDR3 is TGTGCCTGCACGGGCCTTACGAGCTCCTGCGAGCAGTACTTC.

The genes are TRBV12-3 or TRBV12-4 and TRBJ2-1; 8 bases align to TRBD2. The CDR3 length is 16 residues. The ends lost 7 bases at V and 6 bases at J; junction bases unmatched: 14. CDR3 sequence reads: CASTNRREVPSNEQFF. CDR3 bases: TGTGCCAGCACGAATAGGCGGGAGGTTCCCAGCAATGAGCAGTTCTTC.

V usage is TRBV4-1 and J usage is TRBJ2-2; D gene uncertain. Germline values: CDR1 MGHRA, CDR2 YSYEKL. The V gene lost 1 base and the J gene lost 2 bases, with 14 bases spanning the gap. The CDR3 is 17 residues long. The CDR3 sequence is CASSQVAGVANTGELFF. The DNA of the CDR3 is TGCGCCAGCAGCCAAGTAGCCGGTGTCGCTAACACCGGGGAGCTGTTTTTT.

This clonotype came up a few times. This sequence joins TRBV6-2 or TRBV6-3 and TRBJ1-2; D unresolved. The CDR3 length is 14 residues. The V and J ends lost 8 bases and 2 bases respectively, with 15 bases between them. The germline V gene has CDR1 MNHEY and CDR2 SVGEGT. The CDR3 region is CASLRETDNYGYTF. The CDR3 DNA reads TGTGCCAGCCTACGAGAGACGGACAACTATGGCTACACCTTC.

The V and J genes are TRBV14 and TRBJ2-1; D is uncertain. TRBJ2-5 matches the DNA end more closely, so the J call is doubtful. CDR3 length: 12 residues. Germline CDR1 and CDR2: SGHDN and FVKESK. This CDR3 is CASSQNRQTQYF. CDR3 coding DNA: TGTGCCAGCAGCCAAAATCGGCAGACCCAGTACTTC.

J is TRBJ2-3 and V is TRBV12-5; TRBD2 aligns across 7 bases. CDR3 length: 16 amino acids. The germline CDR1 and CDR2 sequences are LGHNT and FRNRAP. The junction had 8 bases not matched to a gene; V was cut back by 5 bases and J by 0 bases. CDR3: CASGPALAASTDTQYF. CDR3 in DNA: TGTGCTAGTGGTCCCGCCCTAGCGGCTAGCACAGATACGCAGTATTTT.

This clonotype was seen only a few times. The chain carries TRBV29-1 and TRBJ2-7; D uncertain. The germline gives CDR1 SQVTM, CDR2 ANQGSEA. V lost 4 bases and J lost 3, with 13 bases in between. CDR3 length: 13 residues. CDR3 DNA: TGCAGCGTTGGGTTTGACTTTAGCTACGAGCAGTACTTC. Its translation: CSVGFDFSYEQYF.

The chain couples TRBV11-2 to TRBJ2-3; D remains ambiguous. Trimming stripped 2 bases from V and 6 bases from J, with 18 bases between. This CDR3 spans 16 amino acids. CDR1 and CDR2 from the germline V gene are SGHAT and FQNNGV. The CDR3 region is CASSLFPGTRWDTQYF. CDR3 coding DNA: TGTGCCAGCAGCTTATTTCCGGGTACCCGTTGGGATACGCAGTATTTT.

The V gene is TRBV28, the J gene TRBJ2-7; 7 bases line up with TRBD2. CDR1 and CDR2 (germline): MDHEN, SYDVKM. The V segment lost 5 bases and the J segment 3 bases; nucleotides outside the gene matches: 10. This CDR3 comprises 15 residues. This CDR3 is CASSGPSGANYEQYF. CDR3 DNA: TGTGCCAGCAGTGGGCCTAGCGGAGCAAACTACGAGCAGTACTTC.

The CDR3 region is CASSPSPEGYEQYF. In nucleotides, the CDR3 is TGTGCCAGCTCACCCTCCCCGGAGGGTTACGAGCAGTACTTC. The chain joins TRBV18 to TRBJ2-7; tentatively, D is TRBD2 (6 bases). Germline-derived CDR1 and CDR2 are KGHSH and LQKENI. Trimming removed 3 bases from V and 4 bases from J, with 13 bases in between. The CDR3 is 14 residues long.

This chain links TRBV7-9 with TRBJ2-1; D might be TRBD2 (5 bases). The length of the CDR3 is 15 residues. With 5 bases removed from V and 0 bases from J, the gap between germline ends came to 11 bases. The germline V gene has CDR1 SEHNR and CDR2 FQNEAQ (reference sequence). CDR3 coding DNA: TGTGCCAGCAGCCCACTCCGGGACTCCTACAATGAGCAGTTCTTC. Translation gives CASSPLRDSYNEQFF.